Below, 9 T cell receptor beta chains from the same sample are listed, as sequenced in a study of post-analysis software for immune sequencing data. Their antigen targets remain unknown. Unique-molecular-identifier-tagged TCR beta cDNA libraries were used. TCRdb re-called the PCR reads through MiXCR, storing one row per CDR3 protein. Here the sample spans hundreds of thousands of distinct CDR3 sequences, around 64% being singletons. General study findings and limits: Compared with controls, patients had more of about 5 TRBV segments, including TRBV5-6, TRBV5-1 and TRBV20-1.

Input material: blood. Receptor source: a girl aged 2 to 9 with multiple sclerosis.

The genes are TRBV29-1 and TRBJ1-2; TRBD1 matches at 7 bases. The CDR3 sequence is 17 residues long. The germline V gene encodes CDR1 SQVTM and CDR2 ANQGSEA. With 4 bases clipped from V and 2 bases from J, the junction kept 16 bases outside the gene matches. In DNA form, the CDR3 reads TGCAGCGTTGCGTCTCGCCTGGGACAGTCTACAAACTATGGCTACACCTTC. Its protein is CSVASRLGQSTNYGYTF.

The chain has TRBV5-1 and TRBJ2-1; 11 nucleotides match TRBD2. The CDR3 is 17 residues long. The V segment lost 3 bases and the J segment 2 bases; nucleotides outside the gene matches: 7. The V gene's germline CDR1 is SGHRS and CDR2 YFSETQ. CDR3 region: CASSWDNSGGAYNEQFF. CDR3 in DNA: TGCGCCAGCAGCTGGGATAATAGCGGGGGGGCCTACAATGAGCAGTTCTTC.

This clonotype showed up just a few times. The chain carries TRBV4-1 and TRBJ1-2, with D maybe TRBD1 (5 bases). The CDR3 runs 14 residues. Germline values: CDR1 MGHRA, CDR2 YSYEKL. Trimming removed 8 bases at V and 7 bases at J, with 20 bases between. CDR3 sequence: CASSQKGIDVGYTF. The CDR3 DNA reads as TGCGCCAGCTCCCAAAAGGGGATAGATGTTGGCTACACCTTC.

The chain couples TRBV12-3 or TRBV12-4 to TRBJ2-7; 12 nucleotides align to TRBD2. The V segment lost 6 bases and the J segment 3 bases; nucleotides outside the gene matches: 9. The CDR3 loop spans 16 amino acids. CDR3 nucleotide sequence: TGTGCCAGCAGCACCGGGACTAGCGGGCGTGACTACGAGCAGTACTTC. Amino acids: CASSTGTSGRDYEQYF.

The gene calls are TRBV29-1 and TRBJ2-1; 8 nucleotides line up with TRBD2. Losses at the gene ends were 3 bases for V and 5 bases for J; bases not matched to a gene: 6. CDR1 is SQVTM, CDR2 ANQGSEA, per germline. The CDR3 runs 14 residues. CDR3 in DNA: TGCAGCGTTGAGGGGGTAGCGGGGAACAATGAGCAGTTCTTC. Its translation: CSVEGVAGNNEQFF.

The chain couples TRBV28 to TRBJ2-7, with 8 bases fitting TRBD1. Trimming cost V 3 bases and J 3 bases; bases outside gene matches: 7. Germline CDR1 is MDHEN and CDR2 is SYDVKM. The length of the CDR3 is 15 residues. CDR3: CASSFLGQGFYEQYF. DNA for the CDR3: TGTGCCAGCAGTTTCTTAGGACAGGGCTTCTACGAGCAGTACTTC.

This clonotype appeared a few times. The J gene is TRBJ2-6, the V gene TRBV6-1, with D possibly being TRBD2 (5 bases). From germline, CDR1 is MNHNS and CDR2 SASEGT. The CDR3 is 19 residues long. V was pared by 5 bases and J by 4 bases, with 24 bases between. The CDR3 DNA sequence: TGTGCCAGCAGTAGTTATGCCACCGTGAGGGAAACCGGGGCCAACGTCCTGACTTTC. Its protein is CASSSYATVRETGANVLTF.

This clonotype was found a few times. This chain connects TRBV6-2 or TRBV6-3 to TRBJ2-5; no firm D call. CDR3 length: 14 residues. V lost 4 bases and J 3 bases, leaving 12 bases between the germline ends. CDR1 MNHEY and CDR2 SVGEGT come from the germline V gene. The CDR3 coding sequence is TGTGCCAGCAGTTCTACGAACCTTGAAGAGACCCAGTACTTC. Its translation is CASSSTNLEETQYF.

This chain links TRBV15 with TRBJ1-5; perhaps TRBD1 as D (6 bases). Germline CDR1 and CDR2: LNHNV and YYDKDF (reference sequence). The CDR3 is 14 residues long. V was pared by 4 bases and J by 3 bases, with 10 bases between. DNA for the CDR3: TGTGCCACCAGCACGGCAGGGGTCAATCAGCCCCAGCATTTT. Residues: CATSTAGVNQPQHF.